These 17 T cell receptor beta chains share one sample of origin, sequenced in a study of T cell responses to AZD1222 COVID-19 vaccine. Libraries were prepared by immunoSEQ multiplex PCR; TCRdb keeps only in-frame clonotypes and omits some of them. The sample yields some 98,000 clones, about 88% seen once. The specimen comprised peripheral blood, sampled on day 0 of AZD1222 vaccination. These receptors all come from an adult in good health.

The chain is built from TRBV7-2 and TRBJ2-3; 9 nucleotides line up with TRBD2. The CDR3 is 16 amino acids. Trimming removed 1 base from V and 4 bases from J; junction bases left unmatched: 6. Per the germline V gene, CDR1 is SGHTA and CDR2 is FQGNSA. CDR3 in amino acids: CASSLGGRGGPDTQYF. The CDR3 region has the DNA TGTGCCAGCAGCTTAGGGGGGCGGGGGGGGCCAGATACGCAGTATTTT.

The chain links TRBV30 to TRBJ2-5, with a possible D match to TRBD2 (6 bases). Trimming left V 0 bases short and J 5 bases short, with 10 bases between. Germline assignment: CDR1 GTSNPN and CDR2 SVGIG (reference sequence). The CDR3 length is 13 residues. The CDR3 is CAWSVAGAETQYF. The CDR3 DNA sequence: TGTGCCTGGAGTGTAGCGGGCGCGGAGACCCAGTACTTC.

V and J are TRBV9 and TRBJ2-1, with a possible D match to TRBD2 (5 bases). Germline V gives CDR1 SGDLS, CDR2 YYNGEE. The CDR3 extends over 15 amino acids. Trimming took 1 base from V and 4 from J, leaving 12 bases between them. The chain's CDR3 is CASSVFGDDYNEQFF. As DNA, the CDR3 is TGTGCCAGCAGCGTATTCGGGGATGATTACAATGAGCAGTTCTTC.

The chain uses TRBV11-2 and TRBJ1-2, with D uncertain. The germline CDR1 and CDR2 sequences are SGHAT and FQNNGV. Deletions cut 7 bases from V and 8 bases from J, with 17 bases between. This CDR3 has 13 amino acids. Here the CDR3 DNA reads TGTGCCAGCAATAGTCGGGGAGTACGGGGCTACACCTTC. Translating it yields CASNSRGVRGYTF.

This clone was counted once. The chain carries TRBV11-2 and TRBJ2-6; TRBD1 might be the D (5 bases). The CDR3 length is 15 residues. V was shortened by 3 bases and J by 4 bases, with 10 bases between the two germline ends. CDR1 is SGHAT, CDR2 FQNNGV, per germline. CDR3 protein: CASSFRGTGANVLTF. The CDR3 nucleotides read TGTGCCAGCAGCTTTAGGGGTACCGGGGCCAACGTCCTGACTTTC.

V usage is TRBV6-5 and J usage is TRBJ2-5, with a tentative D call TRBD2 (5 bases). CDR3 length equals 14 residues. The germline CDR1 and CDR2 sequences are MNHEY and SVGAGI. Trimming stripped 8 bases from V and 7 bases from J, with 20 bases between. The CDR3 region has the DNA TGTGCCAGCTCTTTCCTGGCTCTTGAGGGGACCCAGTACTTC. Amino acid sequence: CASSFLALEGTQYF.

This chain links TRBV6-1 with TRBJ1-1; D might be TRBD1 (5 bases). V was trimmed by 0 bases and J by 8 bases, leaving 10 bases between them. Germline V gene data show CDR1 as MNHNS and CDR2 as SASEGT. This CDR3 comprises 13 residues. The CDR3 protein is CASSEARGREAFF. CDR3 DNA sequence: TGTGCCAGCAGTGAAGCGAGGGGACGGGAAGCTTTCTTT.

For this clone: Other DNA variants within this sample encode the same CDR3. The CDR3 protein is CASSLGGQNTDTQYF. The CDR3, as DNA: TGTGCCAGCAGCTTAGGGGGGCAGAACACAGATACGCAGTATTTT. The chain is built from TRBV7-9 and TRBJ2-3, with D perhaps matching TRBD1 (6 bases). In germline, CDR1 is SEHNR, CDR2 FQNEAQ (reference sequence). V was trimmed by 1 base and J by 2 bases, leaving 10 bases between them. This CDR3 has 15 amino acids.

The count of this clone is one. The chain combines TRBV30 with TRBJ1-1; 8 nucleotides line up with TRBD1. From germline, CDR1 is GTSNPN and CDR2 SVGIG (reference sequence). Losses at the gene ends were 3 bases for V and 1 base for J; bases not matched to a gene: 1. The CDR3 covers 13 residues. CDR3 in amino acids: CAWRDRANTEAFF. CDR3 in DNA: TGTGCCTGGAGGGACAGGGCGAACACTGAAGCTTTCTTT.

A few counts support this clone. The genes are TRBV5-1 and TRBJ2-2; D ambiguous. Germline V gene data show CDR1 as SGHRS and CDR2 as YFSETQ. The CDR3 sequence is 14 residues long. V was shortened by 4 bases and J by 3 bases, with 10 bases between the two germline ends. This CDR3 reads CASSATIDTGELFF. The CDR3 DNA follows: TGCGCCAGCAGCGCTACCATAGACACCGGGGAGCTGTTTTTT.

This sequence joins TRBV3-1 (or the pseudogene TRBV3-2) and TRBJ2-1; TRBD2 matches at 7 bases. Trimming removed 3 bases from V and 6 bases from J; junction bases left unmatched: 5. Germline V gene lookup returns CDR1 LGHDT and CDR2 YNNKEL (reference sequence). There are 14 residues in the CDR3. The CDR3 DNA is TGTGCCAGCAGCCAGCTACTAGCGTCCAATGAGCAGTTCTTC. It yields the protein CASSQLLASNEQFF.

The genes are TRBV9 and TRBJ2-7, with TRBD2 matching 10 bases. Germline-derived CDR1 and CDR2 are SGDLS and YYNGEE. V was pared by 0 bases and J by 3 bases, with 3 bases of the junction left unmatched. CDR3 length equals 15 residues. As DNA, the CDR3 is TGTGCCAGCAGCGTAGCTACTAGCGGGGTCTACGAGCAGTACTTC. Residues: CASSVATSGVYEQYF.

The V call is TRBV14, the J call TRBJ2-3; 7 positions agree with TRBD2. CDR3 length: 13 amino acids. Germline-derived CDR1 and CDR2 are SGHDN and FVKESK. J lost 6 bases, V lost 1 base, and 1 base had no gene match. The CDR3: CASSQGGGDTQYF. The CDR3 nucleotides are TGTGCCAGCAGCCAAGGGGGAGGGGATACGCAGTATTTT.

The genes are TRBV30 and TRBJ1-1; weak D call: TRBD1 (6 bases). Germline loops: CDR1 GTSNPN, CDR2 SVGIG (reference sequence). V was pared by 5 bases and J by 0 bases, with 13 bases between. This CDR3 region has 14 residues. CDR3 sequence reads: CAWEQGKMNTEAFF. DNA of the CDR3: TGTGCCTGGGAACAGGGTAAAATGAACACTGAAGCTTTCTTT.

The chain combines TRBV7-9 with TRBJ2-1, with 13 bases aligning to TRBD2. Germline CDR1 is SEHNR and CDR2 is FQNEAQ (reference sequence). Losses at the gene ends were 5 bases for V and 3 bases for J; bases not matched to a gene: 1. This CDR3 is 15 amino acids long. CDR3 DNA: TGTGCCAGCAGCCGGACTAGCGGGGGCTACAATGAGCAGTTCTTC. This encodes CASSRTSGGYNEQFF.

The chain couples TRBV5-1 to TRBJ2-1; a weak D match, TRBD2 (5 bases). Germline values: CDR1 SGHRS, CDR2 YFSETQ. This CDR3 spans 13 amino acids. V gave up 1 base and J gave up 9 bases, with 11 bases separating them. The CDR3 sequence: CASSLIRGSEQFF. CDR3 in DNA: TGCGCCAGCAGCTTGATTCGAGGGAGTGAGCAGTTCTTC.

The chain is built from TRBV5-5 and TRBJ1-1, with a weak D call TRBD1 (6 bases). From germline, CDR1 is SGHKS and CDR2 YYEKEE (reference sequence). CDR3 length equals 13 residues. With 2 bases removed from V and 3 bases from J, the gap between germline ends came to 8 bases. The CDR3 bases are TGTGCCAGCAGCTTCTCAGGGGACACTGAAGCTTTCTTT. This encodes CASSFSGDTEAFF.